The rows below give T cell receptor beta chains drawn from one sample of a study of shared clonotypes between healthy human individuals. Clones were sequenced by immunoSEQ multiplex PCR, and TCRdb holds only the in-frame ones, with some missing. Of about 2.4 million clones listed, more than 90% are singletons. Sequencing input: naive CD4+ T cells sorted from blood. All receptors derive from a man between 18 and 35 years old in good health. CDR3s include the opening cysteine and the closing phenylalanine or tryptophan. The order of the fields is J gene, V gene, D gene, clone size, CDR3 DNA, CDR3 protein. D genes are given only for firm matches. Only part of the rows carry a size: once, few, many, or a class if the clone is expanded.

j_call: TRBJ2-1; v_call: TRBV7-2; d_call: TRBD1; clone_size: -; cdr3_nt: TGTGCCAGCAGTCCACAGGGGGCTGGGGATGAGCAGTTCTTC; cdr3_aa: CASSPQGAGDEQFF
j_call: TRBJ1-2; v_call: TRBV7-8; d_call: -; clone_size: few; cdr3_nt: TGTGCCAGCAGCTCCCACTTAGCTAACTATGGCTACACCTTC; cdr3_aa: CASSSHLANYGYTF
j_call: TRBJ1-1; v_call: TRBV6-1; d_call: -; clone_size: -; cdr3_nt: TGTGCCAGCAGTGGGGGCAAGAACACTGAAGCTTTCTTT; cdr3_aa: CASSGGKNTEAFF
j_call: TRBJ2-3; v_call: TRBV19; d_call: -; clone_size: -; cdr3_nt: TGTGCCAGTAGGACTCCAGGGGCAGATACGCAGTATTTT; cdr3_aa: CASRTPGADTQYF
j_call: TRBJ1-6; v_call: TRBV19; d_call: -; clone_size: -; cdr3_nt: TGTGCCAGTAGTCCCCAACAGGCCGGCTCCTATAATTCACCCCTCCACTTT; cdr3_aa: CASSPQQAGSYNSPLHF
j_call: TRBJ2-6; v_call: TRBV5-1; d_call: -; clone_size: -; cdr3_nt: TGCGCCAGCAGCGGGGAGTCTGGGGCCAACGTCCTGACTTTC; cdr3_aa: CASSGESGANVLTF
j_call: TRBJ2-2; v_call: TRBV6-1; d_call: TRBD1; clone_size: -; cdr3_nt: TGTGCCAGCAGTGAGAACGACAGGGGAGTAAAGGCCGGGGAGCTGTTTTTT; cdr3_aa: CASSENDRGVKAGELFF
j_call: TRBJ2-1; v_call: TRBV27; d_call: TRBD2; clone_size: -; cdr3_nt: TGTGCCAGCAGTGAGCCGGGACTAGCTCGCCTGAATGAGCAGTTCTTC; cdr3_aa: CASSEPGLARLNEQFF
j_call: TRBJ2-7; v_call: TRBV6-1; d_call: TRBD2; clone_size: -; cdr3_nt: TGTGCCAGCAGACAACTAGCGGGGGGCTACGAGCAGTACTTC; cdr3_aa: CASRQLAGGYEQYF
j_call: TRBJ2-7; v_call: TRBV5-5; d_call: -; clone_size: -; cdr3_nt: TGTGCCAGCAGCTTGCAGGGGCTATCCTACGAGCAGTACTTC; cdr3_aa: CASSLQGLSYEQYF
j_call: TRBJ2-5; v_call: TRBV5-1; d_call: TRBD2; clone_size: once; cdr3_nt: TGCGCCAGCAGCTTTCTAGCGGGGTATTCTGGTAGAGAGACCCAGTACTTC; cdr3_aa: CASSFLAGYSGRETQYF
j_call: TRBJ1-3; v_call: TRBV14; d_call: -; clone_size: -; cdr3_nt: TGTGCCAGCAGCAACCAGGGGCTTGGAAACACCATATATTTT; cdr3_aa: CASSNQGLGNTIYF
j_call: TRBJ2-1; v_call: TRBV5-1; d_call: -; clone_size: once; cdr3_nt: TGCGCCAGCAGCGCCACCCCCGGACTGATATACAATGAGCAGTTCTTC; cdr3_aa: CASSATPGLIYNEQFF
j_call: TRBJ2-2; v_call: TRBV6-5; d_call: -; clone_size: -; cdr3_nt: TGTGCCAGCAGTTACGATAGGCTGGTCGGGGAGCTGTTTTTT; cdr3_aa: CASSYDRLVGELFF
j_call: TRBJ2-1; v_call: TRBV29-1; d_call: -; clone_size: -; cdr3_nt: TGCAGCGTCGCGGACTGGGAAAATGAGCAGTTCTTC; cdr3_aa: CSVADWENEQFF
j_call: TRBJ1-5; v_call: TRBV28; d_call: -; clone_size: -; cdr3_nt: TGTGCCAGCAGGCGGCAGAATCAGCCCCAGCATTTT; cdr3_aa: CASRRQNQPQHF
j_call: TRBJ2-7; v_call: TRBV7-6; d_call: TRBD2; clone_size: -; cdr3_nt: TGTGCCAGCAGCTTAGGAAGCGGGAACTACGAGCAGTACTTC; cdr3_aa: CASSLGSGNYEQYF
j_call: TRBJ1-5; v_call: TRBV28; d_call: TRBD1; clone_size: -; cdr3_nt: TGTGCCAGCAGTTCACCACAGGGGGGAAGTGGTTATAGCAATCAGCCCCAGCATTTT; cdr3_aa: CASSSPQGGSGYSNQPQHF
j_call: TRBJ1-4; v_call: TRBV30; d_call: TRBD1; clone_size: -; cdr3_nt: TGTGCCTGGAGTGTAAGGACAGGGGCAAATGAAAAACTGTTTTTT; cdr3_aa: CAWSVRTGANEKLFF
j_call: TRBJ2-5; v_call: TRBV18; d_call: TRBD2; clone_size: -; cdr3_nt: TGTGCCAGCTCACCACCGATCGCGGGGGTCGAGACCCAGTACTTC; cdr3_aa: CASSPPIAGVETQYF
j_call: TRBJ2-5; v_call: TRBV6-1; d_call: -; clone_size: -; cdr3_nt: TGTGCCAGCAGTGAAGGACAGGCGAGGGCCCAGTACTTC; cdr3_aa: CASSEGQARAQYF
j_call: TRBJ2-1; v_call: TRBV10-3; d_call: TRBD2; clone_size: -; cdr3_nt: TGTGCCATCAGGTTAGCGGGGTCCTCCAATGAGCAGTTCTTC; cdr3_aa: CAIRLAGSSNEQFF
j_call: TRBJ2-7; v_call: TRBV7-9; d_call: -; clone_size: -; cdr3_nt: TGTGCCAGCAGCTTAGTTATGGGACGGAACTACGAGCAGTACTTC; cdr3_aa: CASSLVMGRNYEQYF
j_call: TRBJ2-5; v_call: TRBV11-2; d_call: TRBD2; clone_size: -; cdr3_nt: TGTGCCAGCAGCGTTACCAAGCGGGGGTCCTTTCAAGAGACCCAGTACTTC; cdr3_aa: CASSVTKRGSFQETQYF
j_call: TRBJ2-2; v_call: TRBV10-2; d_call: -; clone_size: -; cdr3_nt: TGCGCCAGCAGAGGTCAGGGAATAACCGGGGAGCTGTTTTTT; cdr3_aa: CASRGQGITGELFF
j_call: TRBJ2-7; v_call: TRBV6-5; d_call: TRBD1; clone_size: -; cdr3_nt: TGTGCCAGCAGTTACTCTGTCCCTGGGACAGGTGCCGAGCAGTACTTC; cdr3_aa: CASSYSVPGTGAEQYF
j_call: TRBJ2-7; v_call: TRBV5-6; d_call: TRBD2; clone_size: -; cdr3_nt: TGTGCCCCTGGCCAAGATGGGGGAGGGCACATCTACGAGCAGTACTTC; cdr3_aa: CAPGQDGGGHIYEQYF
j_call: TRBJ1-2; v_call: TRBV2; d_call: TRBD1; clone_size: -; cdr3_nt: TGTGCCAGCAGTTTAGACAGGGGAGGGGGCTATGGCTACACCTTC; cdr3_aa: CASSLDRGGGYGYTF
j_call: TRBJ2-1; v_call: TRBV6-5; d_call: -; clone_size: once; cdr3_nt: TGTGCCAGCAGTTATTCCGGGACGGTCTCCTACAATGAGCAGTTCTTC; cdr3_aa: CASSYSGTVSYNEQFF
j_call: TRBJ1-1; v_call: TRBV18; d_call: -; clone_size: -; cdr3_nt: TGTGCCAGCTCACCTTCGGTGGGCAGGGTCCCCAATCTGAACACTGAAGCTTTCTTT; cdr3_aa: CASSPSVGRVPNLNTEAFF
j_call: TRBJ2-1; v_call: TRBV11-2; d_call: TRBD2; clone_size: -; cdr3_nt: TGTGCCAGCAGCTTAGTTGGGACTAGCGCCGACAATGAGCAGTTCTTC; cdr3_aa: CASSLVGTSADNEQFF
j_call: TRBJ2-1; v_call: TRBV19; d_call: -; clone_size: -; cdr3_nt: TGTGCCAGTAGTATTAAATACTACAATGAGCAGTTCTTC; cdr3_aa: CASSIKYYNEQFF
j_call: TRBJ1-4; v_call: TRBV4-1; d_call: -; clone_size: -; cdr3_nt: TGCGCCAGCAGCCAAACAGGACAGTCAACTAATGAAAAACTGTTTTTT; cdr3_aa: CASSQTGQSTNEKLFF
j_call: TRBJ1-5; v_call: TRBV2; d_call: TRBD1; clone_size: -; cdr3_nt: TGTGCCAGCAGTGAAGCCGAGACAGGGGTAACCAATAGCAATCAGCCCCAGCATTTT; cdr3_aa: CASSEAETGVTNSNQPQHF
j_call: TRBJ2-1; v_call: TRBV5-1; d_call: -; clone_size: -; cdr3_nt: TGCGCCAGCAGCCTGACCACCTCCGGCTCCTACAATGAGCAGTTCTTC; cdr3_aa: CASSLTTSGSYNEQFF
j_call: TRBJ1-5; v_call: TRBV6-5; d_call: -; clone_size: few; cdr3_nt: TGTGCCAGCCAACAGGGAGAGGGCCAGCCCCAGCATTTT; cdr3_aa: CASQQGEGQPQHF
j_call: TRBJ2-1; v_call: TRBV5-1; d_call: -; clone_size: -; cdr3_nt: TGCGCCAGCACTATCGACAGCACCGTTATCAATGAGCAGTTCTTC; cdr3_aa: CASTIDSTVINEQFF
j_call: TRBJ2-3; v_call: TRBV7-8; d_call: -; clone_size: -; cdr3_nt: TGTGCCAGCAGCTTGGCGCTAGGCTACAGTTTTAGCACAGATACGCAGTATTTT; cdr3_aa: CASSLALGYSFSTDTQYF
j_call: TRBJ2-2; v_call: TRBV27; d_call: TRBD2; clone_size: -; cdr3_nt: TGTGCCAGCAGTTTAAAAGGGACTAGCGGGAGGGAGAACACCGGGGAGCTGTTTTTT; cdr3_aa: CASSLKGTSGRENTGELFF
j_call: TRBJ2-7; v_call: TRBV6-1; d_call: -; clone_size: -; cdr3_nt: TGTGCCAGCAGTGAATCCTTGGGGACAGTTGGGGGGGAGCAGTACTTC; cdr3_aa: CASSESLGTVGGEQYF
j_call: TRBJ2-5; v_call: TRBV5-6; d_call: TRBD1; clone_size: -; cdr3_nt: TGTGCCAGCAGCTCCGGGACAGGGGGCCTAGAGCAGTACTTC; cdr3_aa: CASSSGTGGLEQYF
j_call: TRBJ1-5; v_call: TRBV5-1; d_call: -; clone_size: -; cdr3_nt: TGCGCCAGCAGTCAGGGACTTGATCAGCCCCAGCATTTT; cdr3_aa: CASSQGLDQPQHF
j_call: TRBJ1-4; v_call: TRBV7-9; d_call: -; clone_size: -; cdr3_nt: TGTGCCAGCAGCTTAATTAAGGGGGGAGGTAATGAAAAACTGTTTTTT; cdr3_aa: CASSLIKGGGNEKLFF
j_call: TRBJ2-7; v_call: TRBV6-5; d_call: -; clone_size: -; cdr3_nt: TGTGCCAGCAGTCGTACTATTCCGAGCTCCTACGAGCAGTACTTC; cdr3_aa: CASSRTIPSSYEQYF
j_call: TRBJ2-1; v_call: TRBV6-6; d_call: -; clone_size: -; cdr3_nt: TGTGCCAGCAGTTACTACTCCCAGGGTGAGCAGTTCTTC; cdr3_aa: CASSYYSQGEQFF
j_call: TRBJ1-1; v_call: TRBV5-1; d_call: -; clone_size: -; cdr3_nt: TGCGCCAGCACCGAGCCAGGGGTGAACACTGAAGCTTTCTTT; cdr3_aa: CASTEPGVNTEAFF
j_call: TRBJ2-2; v_call: TRBV6-6; d_call: -; clone_size: -; cdr3_nt: TGTGCCGGGGGTTCCGGGGAGCTGTTTTTT; cdr3_aa: CAGGSGELFF
j_call: TRBJ1-1; v_call: TRBV5-1; d_call: -; clone_size: -; cdr3_nt: TGCGCCAGCAGCTTTACAGCTAACACTGAAGCTTTCTTT; cdr3_aa: CASSFTANTEAFF
j_call: TRBJ2-2; v_call: TRBV4-1; d_call: TRBD1; clone_size: -; cdr3_nt: TGCGCCAGCAGCGACAGGGGGGGCACCGGGGAGCTGTTTTTT; cdr3_aa: CASSDRGGTGELFF
j_call: TRBJ2-5; v_call: TRBV18; d_call: -; clone_size: -; cdr3_nt: TGTGCCAGCTCTATTATTAGGGGAGAGACCCAGTACTTC; cdr3_aa: CASSIIRGETQYF
j_call: TRBJ2-1; v_call: TRBV19; d_call: -; clone_size: -; cdr3_nt: TGTGCCAGTAGTATTGGCGGGTTCTCCTACAATGAGCAGTTCTTC; cdr3_aa: CASSIGGFSYNEQFF
j_call: TRBJ1-5; v_call: TRBV16; d_call: TRBD1; clone_size: once; cdr3_nt: TGTGCCAGCAGTCATGGACAGGGGGGCAATCAGCCCCAGCATTTT; cdr3_aa: CASSHGQGGNQPQHF
j_call: TRBJ2-2; v_call: TRBV7-2; d_call: -; clone_size: once; cdr3_nt: TGTGCCAGCAGCTTCTTCAGACAGGGAGGTGGCGGCGGGGAGCTGTTTTTT; cdr3_aa: CASSFFRQGGGGGELFF
j_call: TRBJ2-7; v_call: TRBV6-5; d_call: TRBD2; clone_size: -; cdr3_nt: TGTGCCAGCAGTTACGGGCTAGCGGGAGCGGGACTCGAGCAGTACTTC; cdr3_aa: CASSYGLAGAGLEQYF